This T cell receptor (beta chain) was obtained from a study of blood T cell repertoires in COVID-19. Study-wide background: T cells, B-cell-depleted T cells, or PBMCs supplied cDNA or gDNA.

Produced via immunoSEQ multiplex PCR; TCRdb's table is partial and in-frame only. The data show under 250,000 clones, roughly 80% seen once. Recruitment covered about 25 US areas and drew participants whose ages spanned about 18 to 95 years. Cohort assignment relied on participant-reported clinical history. A case of COVID-19 had been met by exposed participants within 2 weeks before study entry. Germline V CDR1 and CDR2: DFQATT, SNEGSKA (reference sequence). The CDR3 runs 13 residues. With 3 bases removed from V and 3 bases from J, the gap between germline ends came to 11 bases. Sequencing was carried out using PBMCs or T cells enriched from blood (not recorded which). This clonotype originated in a woman aged 35 to 49 who had been exposed to COVID-19. This sequence joins TRBV20-1 and TRBJ1-1; no clear D gene. The CDR3 sequence is CSASPRRDTEAFF. CDR3 nucleotides: TGCAGTGCTAGTCCACGCCGGGACACTGAAGCTTTCTTT.